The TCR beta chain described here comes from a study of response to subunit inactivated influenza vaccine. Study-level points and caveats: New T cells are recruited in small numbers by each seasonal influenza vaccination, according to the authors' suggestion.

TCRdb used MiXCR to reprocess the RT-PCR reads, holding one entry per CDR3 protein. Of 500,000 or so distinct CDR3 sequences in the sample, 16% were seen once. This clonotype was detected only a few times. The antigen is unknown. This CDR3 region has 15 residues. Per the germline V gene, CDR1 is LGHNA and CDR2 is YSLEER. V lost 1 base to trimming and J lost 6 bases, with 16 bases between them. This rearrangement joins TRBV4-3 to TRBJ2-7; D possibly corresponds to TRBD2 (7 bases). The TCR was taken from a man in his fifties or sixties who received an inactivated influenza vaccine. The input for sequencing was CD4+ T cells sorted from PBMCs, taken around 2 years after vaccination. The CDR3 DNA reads TGCGCCAGCAGCCAAGCTTCGGGGGGCATTCGCGAGCAGTACTTC. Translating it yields CASSQASGGIREQYF.